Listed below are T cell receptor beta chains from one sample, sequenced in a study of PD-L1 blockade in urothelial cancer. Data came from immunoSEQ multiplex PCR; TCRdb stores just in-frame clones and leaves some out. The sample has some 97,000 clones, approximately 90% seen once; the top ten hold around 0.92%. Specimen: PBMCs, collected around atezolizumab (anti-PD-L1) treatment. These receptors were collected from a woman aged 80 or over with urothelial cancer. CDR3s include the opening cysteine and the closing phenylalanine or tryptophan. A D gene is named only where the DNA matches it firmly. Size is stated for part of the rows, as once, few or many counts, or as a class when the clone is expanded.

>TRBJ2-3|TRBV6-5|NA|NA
TGTGCCAGCACCACTCTCGCAGGGGCAGATACGCAGTATTTT
CASTTLAGADTQYF
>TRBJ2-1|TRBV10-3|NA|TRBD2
TGTGCTCTGGCTGGGGGGGTTAGCGGCTACAATGAGCAGTTCTTC
CALAGGVSGYNEQFF
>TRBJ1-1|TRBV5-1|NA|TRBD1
TGCGCCAGCAGCGTAACCGGGACAGACACTGAAGCTTTCTTT
CASSVTGTDTEAFF
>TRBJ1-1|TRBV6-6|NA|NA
TGTGCCAGCGGGAGGAACACTGAAGCTTTCTTT
CASGRNTEAFF
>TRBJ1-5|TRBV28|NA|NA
TGTGCCAGCAGCCCCAGGGGCGGCCGCGTCCCCAGCAATCAGCCCCAGCATTTT
CASSPRGGRVPSNQPQHF
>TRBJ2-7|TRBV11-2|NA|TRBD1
TGTGCCAGCAGCTCCTCGGCAGGGGGCAACGAGCAGTACTTC
CASSSSAGGNEQYF
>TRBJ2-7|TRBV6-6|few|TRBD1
TGTGCCAGCAGTTACCGGCCAGGGGGCAGCGAGCAGTACTTC
CASSYRPGGSEQYF
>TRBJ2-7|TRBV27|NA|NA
TGTGCCAGCAGAACCGGGTGGTCCGGCTACGAGCAGTACTTC
CASRTGWSGYEQYF
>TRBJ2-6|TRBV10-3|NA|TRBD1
TGTGCCATCAGCCTAGACAGGGCCCTGCTTTCTGGGGCCAACGTCCTGACTTTC
CAISLDRALLSGANVLTF
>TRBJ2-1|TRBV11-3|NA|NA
TGTGCCAGCAGCTTGGGCAGGGGTGATCTCAATGAGCAGTTCTTC
CASSLGRGDLNEQFF
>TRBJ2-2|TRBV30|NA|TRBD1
TGTGCCTGGAGTAAACCCCCGGACAGGGAGACCACCGGGGAGCTGTTTTTT
CAWSKPPDRETTGELFF
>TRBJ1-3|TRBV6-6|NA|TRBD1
TGTGCCAGCAGGACAGGGGCCTCTGGAAACACCATATATTTT
CASRTGASGNTIYF
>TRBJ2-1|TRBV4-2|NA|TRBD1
TGTGCCAGCAGCCAGCAGACAGGGGGCGCCTACAATGAGCAGTTCTTC
CASSQQTGGAYNEQFF
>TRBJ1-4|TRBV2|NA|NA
TGTGCCAGCAGGGAGGGGACAACTAATGAAAAACTGTTTTTT
CASREGTTNEKLFF
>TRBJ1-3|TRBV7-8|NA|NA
TGTGCCAGCAGCTTAGAAATCAGGGGCAGGAACTCTGGAAACACCATATATTTT
CASSLEIRGRNSGNTIYF
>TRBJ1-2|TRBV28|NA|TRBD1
TGTGCCAGCAGTTTAACAGGGGGCGACTATGGCTACACCTTC
CASSLTGGDYGYTF
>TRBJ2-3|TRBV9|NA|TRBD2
TGTGCCAGCAGCGTAGCTGGGTCGGGGGGAGATACGCAGTATTTT
CASSVAGSGGDTQYF
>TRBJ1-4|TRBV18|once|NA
TGTGCCAGCTCACCACCGGTCAGGGATAGTGAAAAACTGTTTTTT
CASSPPVRDSEKLFF
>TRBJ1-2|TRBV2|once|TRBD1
TGTGCCAGCAGCGGGGACAGGGTTGGATATGGCTACACCTTC
CASSGDRVGYGYTF
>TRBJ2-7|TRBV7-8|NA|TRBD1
TGTGCCAGCAGCGGGGACAGGGGGGTCTCCTACGAGCAGTACTTC
CASSGDRGVSYEQYF
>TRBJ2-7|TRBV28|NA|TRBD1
TGTGCCAGCAGGACCGGGACAGGGCCCTACGAGCAGTACTTC
CASRTGTGPYEQYF
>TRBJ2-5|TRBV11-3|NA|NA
TGTGCCAGCAGCTTAGGGGCCGGAGAGACCCAGTACTTC
CASSLGAGETQYF
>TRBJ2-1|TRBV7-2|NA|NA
TGTGCCAGCAGCACCGACAGTAGCTCCTACAATGAGCAGTTCTTC
CASSTDSSSYNEQFF
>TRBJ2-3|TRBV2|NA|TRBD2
TGTGCCAGCAGTGGGGGCGGGAGGGATAGCACAGATACGCAGTATTTT
CASSGGGRDSTDTQYF
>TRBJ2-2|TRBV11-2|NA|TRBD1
TGTGCCAGCGACAGGGGTGCGAACACCGGGGAGCTGTTTTTT
CASDRGANTGELFF
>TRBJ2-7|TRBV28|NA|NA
TGTGCCAGCAGTCCCCCCCCATCAGGTCGCGAGCAGTACTTC
CASSPPPSGREQYF
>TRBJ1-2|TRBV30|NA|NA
TGTGCCTGGAGTGTTGAGGCAAACTATGGCTACACCTTC
CAWSVEANYGYTF
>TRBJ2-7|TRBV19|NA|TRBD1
TGTGCCAGTAGTAAAGGACAGGGGGCGGTCTACGAGCAGTACTTC
CASSKGQGAVYEQYF
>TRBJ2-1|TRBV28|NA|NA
TGTGCCAGCAGTTCCGACACCTACAATGAGCAGTTCTTC
CASSSDTYNEQFF
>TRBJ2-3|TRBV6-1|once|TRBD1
TGTGCCAGCAGCGCCAGGACAGGGGGGTCAGATACGCAGTATTTT
CASSARTGGSDTQYF
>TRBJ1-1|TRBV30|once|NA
TGTGCCTGGACGCCGGGGATGAACACTGAAGCTTTCTTT
CAWTPGMNTEAFF